This is a list of T cell receptor beta chains from one sample in a study of cytomegalovirus exposure and HLA in healthy donors. The repertoire was sequenced with immunoSEQ multiplex PCR; TCRdb's copy has only in-frame clones and lacks some. The sample shows nearly 110,000 clones, approximately 90% of them seen only once. Material: PBMCs. The receptors come from a woman younger than 30 in good health and CMV-seropositive. Each CDR3 is given with its conserved first and last residue. A D gene is named only where the DNA matches it firmly. Rows may omit the clone size; those that give it use once, few, many or a size class.

V	length	size	D	J	DNA	CDR3
TRBV19	13	-	TRBD2	TRBJ2-1	TGTGCCAGTAGAATTAGCGGGGGCCCGGAGCAGTTCTTC	CASRISGGPEQFF
TRBV7-2	16	-	TRBD1	TRBJ1-2	TGTGCCAGCAGCTCTAAAAGGACAGGGGGCTTATATGGCTACACCTTC	CASSSKRTGGLYGYTF
TRBV11-2	15	-	-	TRBJ2-5	TGTGCCAGCAGCACGGCAGGCTCCCTTCAGGAGACCCAGTACTTC	CASSTAGSLQETQYF
TRBV7-8	15	-	TRBD1	TRBJ2-7	TGTGCCAGCAGCGCCGGGACAGGGGGTATCTACGAGCAGTACTTC	CASSAGTGGIYEQYF
TRBV9	15	-	-	TRBJ2-7	TGTGCCAGCAGCGTAGGGGAGGGGGACTCCTACGAGCAGTACTTC	CASSVGEGDSYEQYF
TRBV7-8	15	-	TRBD1	TRBJ2-1	TGTGCCACCTCACCCACCCGGACAGGATACAATGAGCAGTTCTTC	CATSPTRTGYNEQFF
TRBV28	19	-	-	TRBJ1-6	TGTGCCAGCAGCCCCACCCCATCGCCTCGACAGACCAATAATTCACCCCTCCACTTT	CASSPTPSPRQTNNSPLHF
TRBV15	15	-	TRBD1	TRBJ2-1	TGTGCCACCAGGGACCGGGACAGGGTTAACAATGAGCAGTTCTTC	CATRDRDRVNNEQFF
TRBV6-5	14	-	TRBD1	TRBJ1-2	TGTGCCAGCAGTTTCATGACAGGGACGGGCGGCTACACCTTC	CASSFMTGTGGYTF
TRBV6-5	14	-	-	TRBJ1-1	TGTGCCAGCAGGGGAGGGATGGCGAACACTGAAGCTTTCTTT	CASRGGMANTEAFF
TRBV2	13	once	TRBD1	TRBJ1-1	TGTGCCAGCAGAGTACAGGGGAGGCTTGAAGCTTTCTTT	CASRVQGRLEAFF
TRBV15	13	-	-	TRBJ2-1	TGTGCCACCCATGAGACCGGGGGCAATGAGCAGTTCTTC	CATHETGGNEQFF
TRBV11-2	16	-	-	TRBJ2-4	TGTGCCAGCAGCCCCCACTCCAGCGCGGGGGCCAACATTCAGTACTTC	CASSPHSSAGANIQYF
TRBV5-4	14	few	TRBD1	TRBJ2-1	TGTGCCAGCAGCTCGCGACAGGGTGACAATGAGCAGTTCTTC	CASSSRQGDNEQFF
TRBV5-6	17	once	TRBD1	TRBJ1-5	TGTGCCAGCAGCTCGCAGTACAGGGGGCTTAGCAATCAGCCCCAGCATTTT	CASSSQYRGLSNQPQHF
TRBV4-1	14	once	-	TRBJ1-1	TGCGCCAGCAGCCAAGTAGCGGGGGACACTGAAGCTTTCTTT	CASSQVAGDTEAFF
TRBV6-4	15	-	TRBD2	TRBJ2-2	TGTGCCAGCAGCCCGGCGGGGGGGCACACCGGGGAGCTGTTTTTT	CASSPAGGHTGELFF
TRBV25-1	13	-	-	TRBJ2-5	TGTGCCAGCAGTGAAGTTCCGGAAGAGACCCAGTACTTC	CASSEVPEETQYF
TRBV27	14	-	TRBD1	TRBJ1-6	TGTGCCAGCAGTTTATCGGGACAGAATTCACCCCTCCACTTT	CASSLSGQNSPLHF
TRBV7-2	14	-	-	TRBJ1-5	TGTGCCAGCAGCTTTTCGGGAGGCAATCAGCCCCAGCATTTT	CASSFSGGNQPQHF
TRBV4-1	16	-	TRBD1	TRBJ1-2	TGCGCCAGCAGCCGAGAGCACAGGGGTACTAACTATGGCTACACCTTC	CASSREHRGTNYGYTF
TRBV2	17	-	TRBD2	TRBJ2-3	TGTGCCAGCATTGGAGGTTGGAGCGGGATCTACACAGATACGCAGTATTTT	CASIGGWSGIYTDTQYF
TRBV19	17	-	TRBD2	TRBJ2-1	TGTGCCAGTAGTATAGGAGCGGGGATGTTCTCCTACAATGAGCAGTTCTTC	CASSIGAGMFSYNEQFF
TRBV27	13	-	-	TRBJ1-3	TGTGCCAGCAGTCTCGACAGAGGAAACACCATATATTTT	CASSLDRGNTIYF
TRBV4-1	15	-	TRBD1	TRBJ1-2	TGCGCCAGCAGCCAAGATCCGGGACAGGGGGATGGCTACACCTTC	CASSQDPGQGDGYTF
TRBV6-6	15	-	-	TRBJ1-2	TGTGCCAGCAGTTACTCTCCGGACAGCCACTATGGCTACACCTTC	CASSYSPDSHYGYTF
TRBV5-8	17	-	TRBD1	TRBJ1-1	TGTGCCAGCAGCAGAACAGGGGGCTTTGGGATTAGCACTGAAGCTTTCTTT	CASSRTGGFGISTEAFF
TRBV10-1	15	-	TRBD2	TRBJ2-1	TGCGCCAGCAGCGTTAGCGGGGGGGCCGACAATGAGCAGTTCTTC	CASSVSGGADNEQFF
TRBV11-2	14	-	-	TRBJ2-7	TGTGCCAGCAGCTTAGCCCCCCAGGGCTACGAGCAGTACTTC	CASSLAPQGYEQYF
TRBV5-4	14	-	TRBD1	TRBJ1-1	TGTGCCAGCAGCTCGGGACAGGTGAACACTGAAGCTTTCTTT	CASSSGQVNTEAFF
TRBV19	13	-	-	TRBJ1-2	TGTGCCAGTAGTATAGGTCCAGGGGAAGGCTACACCTTC	CASSIGPGEGYTF
TRBV7-9	15	once	-	TRBJ1-4	TGTGCCAGCAGCTTATTTAAAGGCTCGGGGGAAAAACTGTTTTTT	CASSLFKGSGEKLFF
TRBV27	11	-	-	TRBJ2-1	TGTGCCAGCAGTTACGGGTTAGGGCAGTTCTTC	CASSYGLGQFF
TRBV9	15	-	TRBD1	TRBJ2-3	TGTGCCAGCAGCGTAGGGGACAGGTTCACAGATACGCAGTATTTT	CASSVGDRFTDTQYF
TRBV10-3	14	-	-	TRBJ1-3	TGTGCCATCAGTGAGTCGAGTTCTGGAAACACCATATATTTT	CAISESSSGNTIYF
TRBV9	13	-	-	TRBJ2-5	TGTGCCAGCAGCGTGACAGGTGACGAGACCCAGTACTTC	CASSVTGDETQYF
TRBV5-6	14	-	-	TRBJ2-7	TGTGCCAGCAGCTTGAGAGCCCGCTCGGACGAGCAGTACTTC	CASSLRARSDEQYF
TRBV28	13	-	TRBD1	TRBJ1-1	TGTGCCAGCTACAGGGGGCAGGTGGGTGAAGCTTTCTTT	CASYRGQVGEAFF
TRBV7-2	15	-	-	TRBJ2-3	TGTGCCAGCAGCCAGTACAGGGGAGGTGTAGATACGCAGTATTTT	CASSQYRGGVDTQYF
TRBV18	13	few	-	TRBJ1-1	TGTGCCAGCCAAGTAGCAGAGAACACTGAAGCTTTCTTT	CASQVAENTEAFF
TRBV6-5	14	-	TRBD1	TRBJ1-5	TGTGCCAGCAGTTCCCGACAGGGGAGTCAGCCCCAGCATTTT	CASSSRQGSQPQHF
TRBV28	13	-	-	TRBJ2-3	TGTGCCAGCAGACAGGGTAGCACAGATACGCAGTATTTT	CASRQGSTDTQYF
TRBV9	13	-	-	TRBJ1-6	TGTGCCAGCAGCGTAGGCGGGAATTCACCCCTCCACTTT	CASSVGGNSPLHF
TRBV10-2	14	-	TRBD1	TRBJ1-1	TGCGCCAGCAGGCTGACAGGGCGAGGGACTGAAGCTTTCTTT	CASRLTGRGTEAFF
TRBV7-6	14	-	TRBD1	TRBJ1-3	TGTGCCAGCAGCCCCCAGGGGGGAGGAAACACCATATATTTT	CASSPQGGGNTIYF
TRBV6-5	15	-	-	TRBJ2-7	TGTGCCAGCAGACCTTTTCTCGGGACACCCTACGAGCAGTACTTC	CASRPFLGTPYEQYF
TRBV28	17	-	TRBD1	TRBJ1-3	TGTGCCAGCATAGGGACAGGGGGCTTTACTTCTGGAAACACCATATATTTT	CASIGTGGFTSGNTIYF
TRBV28	16	once	-	TRBJ2-5	TGTGCCAGCAGTTTCTTCGGACAGCCTGGGTCAGAGACCCAGTACTTC	CASSFFGQPGSETQYF
TRBV7-2	14	-	TRBD2	TRBJ2-5	TGTGCCAGCAGGTCCAGCGGGGGGGCGGAGACCCAGTACTTC	CASRSSGGAETQYF
TRBV4-1	17	-	-	TRBJ2-2	TGCGCCAGCAGCCAAGTTTACGTAGGGGGAAACACCGGGGAGCTGTTTTTT	CASSQVYVGGNTGELFF
TRBV7-9	14	few	-	TRBJ1-2	TGTGCCAGCAGCTTAGTGGATGGGCCGCATGGCTACACCTTC	CASSLVDGPHGYTF
TRBV28	14	-	TRBD1	TRBJ1-6	TGTGCCAGCAGTCGACAGGGTGGGAATTCACCCCTCCACTTT	CASSRQGGNSPLHF
TRBV7-8	15	-	TRBD1	TRBJ2-5	TGTGCCAGCCTCAAGGGGGCGGGCGCCCAAGAGACCCAGTACTTC	CASLKGAGAQETQYF
TRBV19	17	-	-	TRBJ2-6	TGTGCCAGTAGTATAGATCAAGGGGTCTCTGGGGCCAACGTCCTGACTTTC	CASSIDQGVSGANVLTF
TRBV6-1	13	few	-	TRBJ1-4	TGTGCCAGCAGTGATGGGGGGAATGAAAAACTGTTTTTT	CASSDGGNEKLFF